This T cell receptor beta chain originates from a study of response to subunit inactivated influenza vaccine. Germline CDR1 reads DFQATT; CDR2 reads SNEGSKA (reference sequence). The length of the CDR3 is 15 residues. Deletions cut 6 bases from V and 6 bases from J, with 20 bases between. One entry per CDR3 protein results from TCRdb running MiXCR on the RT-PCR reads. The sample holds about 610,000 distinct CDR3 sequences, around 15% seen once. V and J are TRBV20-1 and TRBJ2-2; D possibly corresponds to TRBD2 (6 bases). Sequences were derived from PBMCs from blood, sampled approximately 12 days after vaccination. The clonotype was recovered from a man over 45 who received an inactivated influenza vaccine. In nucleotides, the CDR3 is TGCAGTGCCATGTCTGACAGCGGGCCACCCGGGGAGCTGTTTTTT. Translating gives CSAMSDSGPPGELFF.